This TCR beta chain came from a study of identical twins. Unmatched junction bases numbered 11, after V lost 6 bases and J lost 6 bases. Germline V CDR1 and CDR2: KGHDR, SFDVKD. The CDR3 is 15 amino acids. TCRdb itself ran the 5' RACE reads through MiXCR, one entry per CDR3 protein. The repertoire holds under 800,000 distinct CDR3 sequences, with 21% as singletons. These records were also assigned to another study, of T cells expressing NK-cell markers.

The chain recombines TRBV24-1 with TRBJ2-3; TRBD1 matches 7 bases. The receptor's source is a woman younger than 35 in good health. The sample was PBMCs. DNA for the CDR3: TGTGCCACCAGTAATCCCAGGGGGTCGGAGGATACGCAGTATTTT. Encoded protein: CATSNPRGSEDTQYF.